The clone carrying this T cell receptor (beta chain) was found a few times. Its antigen remains unidentified. This CDR3 has 11 amino acids. CDR1 is GTSNPN, CDR2 SVGIG, per germline (reference sequence). V lost 3 bases, J lost 3 bases, and 6 bases lay in between. This record comes from a study of T-cell memory formation after mild COVID-19. The wider study: Largely, TCR clusters stayed within a single donor.

Study conclusions and caveats: CD4/CD8 balance characterized clones contracting day 15 to 85, and CD4+ skew characterized later expanders. Specificity for SARS-CoV-2 was not confirmed among the second-wave clones peaking on day 37.

TCR alpha and TCR beta cDNA libraries carrying sample barcodes and UMIs came from 5'RACE with constant-segment primers. TCRdb fed the 5' RACE reads into MiXCR, producing one record per CDR3 protein. The table has 250,000 to 350,000 distinct CDR3 sequences, 15% to 20% seen once; the top ten hold 20% to 25%. Input material: PBMCs or a T cell subset sorted from them (not recorded which). The TCR was taken from a man aged 18 to 30 who had mild COVID-19 (a few samples of this study predate the infection). Cell type and time point are not known. The chain employs TRBV30 and TRBJ2-7, with D unresolved. This CDR3 reads CAWSPGYEQYF. For the CDR3, the DNA is TGTGCCTGGAGCCCGGGCTACGAGCAGTACTTC.